One sample yielded the 17 T cell receptor beta chains listed below, sequenced in a study of blood T cell repertoires in COVID-19. Data came from immunoSEQ multiplex PCR; TCRdb stores just in-frame clones and leaves some out. The repertoire consists of 250,000 or so clones, with 75% to 95% occurring once and the leading ten covering approximately 2.9%. Sequenced: PBMCs or T cells enriched from blood (not recorded which). The receptors shown here come from a man aged 35-49 years who had been exposed to COVID-19.

The V gene is TRBV12-5, the J gene TRBJ2-2; D may be TRBD2 (5 bases). This CDR3 comprises 15 residues. V was clipped by 3 bases and J by 2 bases, with 10 bases between them. The germline gives CDR1 LGHNT, CDR2 FRNRAP. The CDR3 DNA sequence: TGTGCTAGTGGTTTTAAAGCGGAAAACACCGGGGAGCTGTTTTTT. This gives the protein CASGFKAENTGELFF.

The chain couples TRBV19 to TRBJ1-4; 11 bases are shared with TRBD1. Trimming took 8 bases from V and 7 from J; bases not matched to a gene: 3. The CDR3 consists of 13 residues. Germline loops: CDR1 LNHDA, CDR2 SQIVND (reference sequence). The CDR3 DNA reads TGTGCCAGTGGACAGGGGGCGGGTGAAAAACTGTTTTTT. Protein: CASGQGAGEKLFF.

The chain recombines TRBV27 with TRBJ1-1, with 10 nucleotides matching TRBD1. Losses at the gene ends were 5 bases for V and 7 bases for J; bases not matched to a gene: 4. In germline, CDR1 is MNHEY, CDR2 SMNVEV (reference sequence). The CDR3 has 13 amino acids. The CDR3 DNA follows: TGTGCCAGCAGTGACGGACAGGGGGTTGAAGCTTTCTTT. Residues: CASSDGQGVEAFF.

This rearrangement joins TRBV6-5 to TRBJ2-7, with 9 bases lining up with TRBD2. V trimming: 7 bases; J trimming: 5 bases; junction bases outside the gene matches: 9. Looked up from germline, CDR1 is MNHEY and CDR2 is SVGAGI. This CDR3 region has 14 residues. The CDR3 sequence: CASTPGLASNEQYF. DNA of the CDR3: TGTGCCAGCACCCCGGGACTAGCCTCTAACGAGCAGTACTTC.

J is TRBJ1-2 and V is TRBV12-3 or TRBV12-4; D remains ambiguous. The CDR3 loop spans 11 amino acids. V was clipped by 0 bases and J by 12 bases, with 8 bases between them. CDR3 amino acids: CASSLAPGHTF. Written as DNA, the CDR3 is TGTGCCAGCAGTTTAGCTCCAGGCCACACCTTC.

V usage is TRBV4-1 and J usage is TRBJ2-2, with 9 bases that match TRBD2. V lost 3 bases to trimming and J lost 5 bases; unmatched junction nucleotides: 7. Germline lookup yields CDR1 MGHRA and CDR2 YSYEKL. The CDR3 covers 16 residues. CDR3 loop: CASSHVAGDRTGELFF. For the CDR3, the DNA is TGCGCCAGCAGCCATGTAGCGGGAGATAGGACCGGGGAGCTGTTTTTT.

The rearrangement links TRBV6-4 to TRBJ1-2; tentatively, D is TRBD1 (6 bases). The CDR3 totals 13 residues. The germline gives CDR1 MRHNA, CDR2 SNTAGT. Trimming left V 6 bases short and J 0 bases short, with 8 bases between. The CDR3 nucleotides read TGTGCCAGCAGCGAGGGGGCTAACTATGGCTACACCTTC. Its translation is CASSEGANYGYTF.

The V call is TRBV28, the J call TRBJ1-2; the D is unclear. This CDR3 region has 16 residues. Trimming shortened V by 2 bases and J by 8 bases, and 21 bases separated the two germline ends. CDR1 is MDHEN and CDR2 is SYDVKM in the germline V gene. The CDR3 region has the DNA TGTGCCAGCAGTTTACTCCCCCAAGGAGCCGCTCAGGGCTACACCTTC. Its translation is CASSLLPQGAAQGYTF.

This clone was picked up a small number of times. This chain uses TRBV28 with TRBJ1-2; D unclear. CDR3 length: 13 amino acids. Germline CDR1 is MDHEN and CDR2 is SYDVKM. V lost 11 bases to trimming and J lost 6 bases, with 19 bases between them. CDR3 amino acids: CAVVAPLSDGYTF. For the CDR3, the DNA is TGTGCCGTGGTTGCACCTCTTTCAGATGGCTACACCTTC.

The chain joins TRBV15 to TRBJ2-2; TRBD1 aligns across 8 bases. The CDR3 is 15 amino acids. Germline CDR1 LNHNV, CDR2 YYDKDF (reference sequence). The junction had 6 bases not matched to a gene; V was cut back by 5 bases and J by 4 bases. The CDR3 sequence: CATSVRQGPTGELFF. DNA for the CDR3: TGTGCCACCAGCGTCAGACAGGGGCCCACCGGGGAGCTGTTTTTT.

This chain connects TRBV4-1 to TRBJ1-5; D is unresolved. Germline V gives CDR1 MGHRA, CDR2 YSYEKL. CDR3 length: 15 amino acids. Trimming took off 1 base at V and 6 bases at J, with 13 bases between the two ends. The CDR3 loop is CASSQGEWAVQPQHF. As DNA, the CDR3 is TGCGCCAGCAGCCAAGGGGAGTGGGCTGTTCAGCCCCAGCATTTT.

The rearrangement joins TRBV5-1 to TRBJ2-1; D gene ambiguous. The CDR3 extends over 14 amino acids. The germline V and J ends were trimmed by 2 bases and 7 bases, with 13 bases remaining between them. Germline V lookup: CDR1 SGHRS, CDR2 YFSETQ. CDR3 loop: CASSLQQNPNEQFF. The CDR3 nucleotides read TGCGCCAGCAGCTTACAACAGAACCCTAATGAGCAGTTCTTC.

The J gene is TRBJ2-7, the V gene TRBV27; TRBD2 is a possible D gene (5 bases). CDR3 length equals 14 residues. Germline V gene lookup returns CDR1 MNHEY and CDR2 SMNVEV (reference sequence). Trimming pared 3 bases from V and 3 bases from J, leaving 12 bases between. As DNA, the CDR3 is TGTGCCAGCAGTTTTCTGGGAGAGGACTACGAGCAGTACTTC. As protein: CASSFLGEDYEQYF.

Notes on this clone: Other DNA sequences in the sample encode the same CDR3. This chain connects TRBV29-1 to TRBJ1-1, with D unclear. This CDR3 contains 11 residues. Germline lookup yields CDR1 SQVTM and CDR2 ANQGSEA. V lost 4 bases to trimming and J lost 2 bases, with 5 bases between them. The CDR3 bases are TGCAGCGTTGTGAGAAACACTGAAGCTTTCTTT. This translates into CSVVRNTEAFF.

The chain combines TRBV19 with TRBJ1-4; 7 nucleotides align to TRBD1. The trim removed 1 base at V and 0 bases at J, leaving 5 bases unmatched. Per germline, CDR1 LNHDA and CDR2 SQIVND (reference sequence). This CDR3 region has 17 residues. The CDR3 DNA sequence: TGTGCCAGTAGTATAGGAACAGGGACAGCAACTAATGAAAAACTGTTTTTT. This sequence encodes CASSIGTGTATNEKLFF.

This clone was seen only once. This chain uses TRBV20-1 with TRBJ1-1; possible D gene TRBD1, 5 bases. The V gene's germline CDR1 is DFQATT and CDR2 SNEGSKA (reference sequence). The CDR3 sequence is 11 residues long. Trimming stripped 5 bases from V and 8 bases from J, with 12 bases between. CDR3 sequence (DNA): TGCAGTGCTTCAGGACACCGAGAAGCTTTCTTT. Its protein is CSASGHREAFF.

The DNA for the CDR3 is TGTGCCAGCAGCCCCGGGGACAGGGATTGGGAGACCCAGTACTTC. It yields the protein CASSPGDRDWETQYF. This sequence joins TRBV5-6 and TRBJ2-5; TRBD1 aligns across 9 bases. There are 15 residues in the CDR3. Germline CDR1 and CDR2: SGHDT and YYEEEE. V lost 4 bases and J lost 5; bases outside the gene matches: 9.